The 29 T cell receptor beta chains in this list originate from one sample, sequenced in a study of blood T cell repertoires in COVID-19 (dated by TCRdb to 2020 to 2021). The receptor library was made with the immunoSEQ multiplex PCR assay. Imported from immuneACCESS, the table was reduced by TCRdb to in-frame sequences with V and J called. These copies leave out some clones; in studies compared against another copy, an unresolved V gene accounts for under half, and the cause of the remainder is not known. This sample has some 150,000 clones in its table, and about 82% of those were observed once. The top ten clonotypes cover more than 3.5% of the sample. The sample comprised peripheral blood. Receptors originate from a woman aged 80 or over with active or convalescent COVID-19.

V is TRBV15 and J is TRBJ2-5, with 8 bases that match TRBD1. The J segment lost 2 bases and the V segment lost 3 bases, leaving 2 bases of the junction unmatched. The CDR3 has 14 residues. CDR1 and CDR2 from the germline V gene are LNHNV and YYDKDF (reference sequence). Written as DNA, the CDR3 is TGTGCCACCAGCAGCGACAGGGGACAAGAGACCCAGTACTTC. Translation: CATSSDRGQETQYF.

V is TRBV7-9 and J is TRBJ2-3, with D maybe TRBD1 (5 bases). The length of the CDR3 is 16 residues. Trimming pared 1 base from V and 6 bases from J, leaving 17 bases between. CDR1 is SEHNR and CDR2 is FQNEAQ in the germline V gene (reference sequence). CDR3 coding DNA: TGTGCCAGCAGCTTAGGATCGGTCCAGGGTTACGATACGCAGTATTTT. Translated: CASSLGSVQGYDTQYF.

This clone was seen once. V is TRBV5-6 and J is TRBJ1-1, with 7 positions matching TRBD1. The CDR3 loop spans 14 amino acids. With 5 bases clipped from V and 1 base from J, the junction kept 5 bases outside the gene matches. From germline, CDR1 is SGHDT and CDR2 YYEEEE. CDR3 protein: CASRRTGRNTEAFF. The CDR3 region has the DNA TGTGCCAGCAGGAGGACAGGCAGGAACACTGAAGCTTTCTTT.

The genes are TRBV12-3 or TRBV12-4 and TRBJ2-7; D is unresolved. This CDR3 contains 13 residues. V lost 3 bases and J 4 bases, leaving 10 bases between the germline ends. The CDR3 here is CASSFSGGYEQYF. In DNA form, the CDR3 reads TGTGCCAGCAGTTTCTCGGGTGGGTACGAGCAGTACTTC.

The chain carries TRBV7-9 and TRBJ1-2; TRBD1 is a possible D gene (6 bases). Looked up from germline, CDR1 is SEHNR and CDR2 is FQNEAQ (reference sequence). The V and J ends lost 3 bases and 6 bases respectively, with 11 bases between them. The CDR3 contains 13 residues. The CDR3 loop is CASSFQGFDGYTF. The CDR3 coding sequence is TGTGCCAGCAGCTTCCAGGGGTTCGATGGCTACACCTTC.

The rearrangement links TRBV5-1 to TRBJ2-6, with D perhaps matching TRBD1 (6 bases). V was clipped by 0 bases and J by 4 bases, with 14 bases between them. The CDR3 loop spans 17 amino acids. In germline, CDR1 is SGHRS, CDR2 YFSETQ. CDR3 sequence: CASSLVQGLGGANVLTF. CDR3 coding DNA: TGCGCCAGCAGCTTGGTCCAGGGGTTGGGAGGGGCCAACGTCCTGACTTTC.

This clone came up a few times. The V gene is TRBV7-6, the J gene TRBJ1-4; D not certain. Germline CDR1 reads SGHVS; CDR2 reads FNYEAQ. This CDR3 comprises 18 residues. Trimming shortened V by 0 bases and J by 0 bases, and 14 bases separated the two germline ends. The CDR3 region has the DNA TGTGCCAGCAGCTTAGCTTCAACGGACTATACAACTAATGAAAAACTGTTTTTT. It specifies CASSLASTDYTTNEKLFF.

This chain's CDR3 is CASSPPLQTSGGHTYEQYF. CDR3 sequence (DNA): TGTGCCAGCTCACCACCCCTCCAGACTAGCGGGGGCCACACCTACGAGCAGTACTTC. This chain links TRBV18 with TRBJ2-7; 12 bases agree with TRBD2. The CDR3 is made up of 19 amino acids. In germline, CDR1 is KGHSH, CDR2 LQKENI. The V and J ends lost 0 bases and 2 bases, in that order; junction bases with no gene match: 11.

The chain carries TRBV6-9 and TRBJ1-4, with D unresolved. Trimming shortened V by 6 bases and J by 8 bases, and 19 bases separated the two germline ends. Looked up from germline, CDR1 is MNHGY and CDR2 is SVAAGI. The CDR3 consists of 15 residues. As DNA, the CDR3 is TGTGCCAGCAGGTACCCGACTGATCTCGGCGAAAAACTGTTTTTT. It encodes CASRYPTDLGEKLFF.

The CDR3 reads CASSELGTGNYGYTF. CDR3 bases: TGTGCCAGCAGTGAATTGGGGACAGGGAACTATGGCTACACCTTC. This chain links TRBV2 with TRBJ1-2; 9 bases are a match to TRBD1. Losses at the gene ends were 2 bases for V and 2 bases for J; bases not matched to a gene: 3. CDR3 size: 15 residues. The germline gives CDR1 SNHLY, CDR2 FYNNEI.

The gene calls are TRBV6-4 and TRBJ2-2, with TRBD2 matching over 10 bases. This CDR3 has 16 residues. The ends lost 6 bases at V and 1 base at J; junction bases unmatched: 5. Germline CDR1 MRHNA, CDR2 SNTAGT. The chain's CDR3 is CASRASGGRNTGELFF. In DNA, the CDR3 is TGTGCCAGCAGAGCTAGCGGGGGCCGGAACACCGGGGAGCTGTTTTTT.

This chain uses TRBV2 with TRBJ1-2; 8 nucleotides agree with TRBD1. CDR1 and CDR2 (germline): SNHLY, FYNNEI. Losses at the gene ends were 2 bases for V and 7 bases for J; bases not matched to a gene: 6. The CDR3 extends over 14 amino acids. The chain's CDR3 is CASSEQGARGGYTF. The DNA for the CDR3 is TGTGCCAGCAGTGAACAGGGGGCGCGGGGTGGCTACACCTTC.

This rearrangement joins TRBV25-1 to TRBJ2-7; 8 bases are a match to TRBD1. This CDR3 comprises 18 residues. With 0 bases clipped from V and 5 bases from J, the junction kept 15 bases outside the gene matches. Germline V lookup: CDR1 MGHDK, CDR2 SYGVNS. The CDR3 coding sequence is TGTGCCAGCAGTGAATATATCATTAGGACAGGGTTTTCCCACGAGCAGTACTTC. This gives the protein CASSEYIIRTGFSHEQYF.

The CDR3, as DNA: TGCGCCAGCAGTCACGAAGGGAAGGGACAGATCTCAGAGGCGGCCAAAAACATTCAGTACTTC. Its translation is CASSHEGKGQISEAAKNIQYF. The rearrangement joins TRBV23-1 to TRBJ2-4, with 7 positions matching TRBD1. TRBV23-1 is identified as an open reading frame with a role that is uncertain. This CDR3 comprises 21 residues. The V segment lost 3 bases and the J segment 1 base; nucleotides outside the gene matches: 21.

The rearrangement joins TRBV7-9 to TRBJ2-1; D call uncertain. Germline CDR1 SEHNR, CDR2 FQNEAQ (reference sequence). The CDR3 covers 15 residues. Trimming pared 5 bases from V and 4 bases from J, leaving 15 bases between. The CDR3 DNA sequence: TGTGCCAGCAGCACCGACCCTGGGCAATACAATGAGCAGTTCTTC. Translating gives CASSTDPGQYNEQFF.

The genes are TRBV7-9 and TRBJ2-2, with D unresolved. Trimming pared 1 base from V and 4 bases from J, leaving 10 bases between. CDR3 length: 15 residues. CDR1 and CDR2 from the germline V gene are SEHNR and FQNEAQ (reference sequence). CDR3 sequence (DNA): TGTGCCAGCAGCTTAGTGGGCAGCCTCACCGGGGAGCTGTTTTTT. Translated, it gives CASSLVGSLTGELFF.

On this clone itself: In the same sample, other DNA sequences code for this CDR3. V and J are TRBV2 and TRBJ1-2; D call uncertain. The germline gives CDR1 SNHLY, CDR2 FYNNEI. V was shortened by 2 bases and J by 5 bases, with 3 bases between the two germline ends. This CDR3 has 11 amino acids. CDR3 in DNA: TGTGCCAGCAGTGAACGGTATGGCTACACCTTC. Translated: CASSERYGYTF. The full variable domain, rest sourced from reference TRBV2 and TRBJ1-2, is EPEVTQTPSHQVTQMGQEVILRCVPISNHLYFYWYRQILGQKVEFLVSFYNNEISEKSEIFDDQFSVERPDGSNFTLKIRSTKLEDSAMYFCASSERYGYTFGSGTRLTVV.

This clone was counted between two and nine times. The V gene is TRBV2, the J gene TRBJ2-1; TRBD2 matches 12 bases. The CDR3 has 15 residues. V was clipped by 5 bases and J by 6 bases; unmatched bases: 5. Germline V gene lookup returns CDR1 SNHLY and CDR2 FYNNEI. CDR3 sequence: CASSPTGLAGNEQFF. In DNA form, the CDR3 reads TGTGCCAGCAGTCCAACGGGACTAGCGGGCAATGAGCAGTTCTTC. The whole variable domain, filled in from reference TRBV2 and TRBJ2-1, reads EPEVTQTPSHQVTQMGQEVILRCVPISNHLYFYWYRQILGQKVEFLVSFYNNEISEKSEIFDDQFSVERPDGSNFTLKIRSTKLEDSAMYFCASSPTGLAGNEQFFGPGTRLTVL.

The J gene is TRBJ1-6, the V gene TRBV4-1, with a weak D call TRBD1 (6 bases). Germline lookup yields CDR1 MGHRA and CDR2 YSYEKL. V lost 3 bases and J lost 7, with 13 bases in between. There are 15 residues in the CDR3. CDR3 DNA sequence: TGCGCCAGCAGCCAGGCGGACAGATTAAATTCACCCCTCCACTTT. As protein: CASSQADRLNSPLHF.

The rearrangement links TRBV4-1 to TRBJ1-2, with D possibly TRBD1 on 5 matching bases. V was trimmed by 4 bases and J by 4 bases, leaving 13 bases between them. The CDR3 is made up of 14 amino acids. Germline V gene lookup returns CDR1 MGHRA and CDR2 YSYEKL. The CDR3 coding sequence is TGCGCCAGCAGCCGAATAGGGGATATCTATGGCTACACCTTC. Its protein is CASSRIGDIYGYTF.

This clone has a single count. The V gene is TRBV7-2, the J gene TRBJ2-7; 15 bases are a match to TRBD2. The germline gives CDR1 SGHTA, CDR2 FQGNSA. The CDR3 consists of 16 residues. With V trimmed by 4 bases and J by 6 bases, 7 bases remained unmatched. CDR3 region: CASSSRPGLAGGEQYF. CDR3 bases: TGTGCCAGCAGCTCCCGCCCGGGACTAGCGGGGGGCGAGCAGTACTTC.

This clone was recorded only once. The chain is built from TRBV11-2 and TRBJ1-2; unclear D gene. Looked up from germline, CDR1 is SGHAT and CDR2 is FQNNGV. The CDR3 is made up of 14 amino acids. Trimming took off 5 bases at V and 2 bases at J, with 12 bases between the two ends. Here the CDR3 DNA reads TGTGCCAGCAGCATTAGCGACGGAAACTATGGCTACACCTTC. This translates into CASSISDGNYGYTF.

This clone has a single count. CDR3 loop: CAWSIAGTRNYGYTF. For the CDR3, the DNA is TGTGCCTGGTCTATCGCCGGGACACGGAACTATGGCTACACCTTC. V and J are TRBV30 and TRBJ1-2, with D possibly matching TRBD1 (6 bases). CDR3 length: 15 amino acids. Germline CDR1 GTSNPN, CDR2 SVGIG (reference sequence). Trimming left V 5 bases short and J 2 bases short, with 18 bases between. The full variable domain, with the rest looked up from reference TRBV30 and TRBJ1-2, is SQTIHQWPATLVQPVGSPLSLECTVEGTSNPNLYWYRQAAGRGLQLLFYSVGIGQISSEVPQNLSASRPQDRQFILSSKKLLLSDSGFYLCAWSIAGTRNYGYTFGSGTRLTVV.

The chain recombines TRBV28 with TRBJ2-1; no definite D call. Germline V CDR1 and CDR2: MDHEN, SYDVKM. The CDR3 totals 11 residues. Trimming stripped 4 bases from V and 12 bases from J, with 10 bases between. CDR3 bases: TGTGCCAGCAGTTCGGGTCGTTGGCAGTTCTTC. It is translated as CASSSGRWQFF.

This clone was picked up a small number of times. This rearrangement joins TRBV6-2 or TRBV6-3 to TRBJ1-1; D is possibly TRBD1 (6 bases). Germline V lookup: CDR1 MNHEY, CDR2 SVGEGT. The ends were cut back, 4 bases at V and 4 bases at J, with 16 bases in the middle. The CDR3 length is 15 residues. Here the CDR3 reads CASSFYRVGVTEAFF. The CDR3 bases are TGTGCCAGCAGTTTTTACAGGGTTGGGGTCACTGAAGCTTTCTTT.

This clone was detected many times. The chain couples TRBV11-3 to TRBJ2-7; 7 nucleotides line up with TRBD1. CDR1 SGHNT and CDR2 YENEEA come from the germline V gene. With V trimmed by 5 bases and J by 3 bases, 10 bases remained unmatched. There are 15 residues in the CDR3. CDR3 coding DNA: TGTGCCAGCAGCCCGGGTCCCGGGACAGACTACGAGCAGTACTTC. This encodes CASSPGPGTDYEQYF. Supplemented by reference TRBV11-3 and TRBJ2-7, the full variable domain reads EAGVVQSPRYKIIEKKQPVAFWCNPISGHNTLYWYLQNLGQGPELLIRYENEEAVDDSQLPKDRFSAERLKGVDSTLKIQPAELGDSAVYLCASSPGPGTDYEQYFGPGTRLTVT.

The chain joins TRBV25-1 to TRBJ2-1, with 7 bases aligning to TRBD1. The germline CDR1 and CDR2 sequences are MGHDK and SYGVNS. V was pared by 7 bases and J by 6 bases, with 12 bases of the junction left unmatched. The CDR3 has 15 amino acids. The CDR3 region is CASTSVVTGINEQFF. The CDR3 bases are TGTGCCAGCACCTCCGTTGTGACAGGGATCAATGAGCAGTTCTTC.

The CDR3 nucleotides read TGTGCCAGCACCGAACAGGGAATGGCCAAAAACATTCAGTACTTC. Translation: CASTEQGMAKNIQYF. The rearrangement uses TRBV2 and TRBJ2-4; D might be TRBD1 (6 bases). Between the trimmed V and J ends, which lost 7 bases and 1 base, there was a span of 14 bases. Germline values: CDR1 SNHLY, CDR2 FYNNEI. This CDR3 spans 15 amino acids. The full variable domain, completed using reference TRBV2 and TRBJ2-4, is EPEVTQTPSHQVTQMGQEVILRCVPISNHLYFYWYRQILGQKVEFLVSFYNNEISEKSEIFDDQFSVERPDGSNFTLKIRSTKLEDSAMYFCASTEQGMAKNIQYFGAGTRLSVL.

The chain has TRBV7-2 and TRBJ1-5, with D unclear. V was trimmed by 2 bases and J by 4 bases, leaving 6 bases between them. The CDR3 spans 13 residues. Per germline, CDR1 SGHTA and CDR2 FQGNSA. The CDR3 is CASSLRRNQPQHF. For the CDR3, the DNA is TGTGCCAGCAGCTTACGGAGGAATCAGCCCCAGCATTTT. The variable domain in full, with the rest retrieved from reference TRBV7-2 and TRBJ1-5, is GAGVSQSPSNKVTEKGKDVELRCDPISGHTALYWYRQSLGQGLEFLIYFQGNSAPDKSGLPSDRFSAERTGGSVSTLTIQRTQQEDSAVYLCASSLRRNQPQHFGDGTRLSIL.